These T cell receptor gamma chains were read from a single sample in a study of gammadelta T cells in human blood. With CATT, TCRdb re-called clones from the RT-PCR reads. The table shows several hundred gamma-chain clones, with roughly 10% occurring only once. Sequencing was performed on Vgamma9Vdelta2 gamma-delta T cells from cord blood. Source of these receptors: a newborn. Each CDR3 is given with its conserved first and last residue. Size is stated as how often the clone was seen (once, few, many) or a class if it is expanded.

size	V	J	DNA	CDR3
large	TRGV9	TRGJP	TGTGCCTTGTGGGATATAAAGTTGGGCAAAAAAATCAAGGTATTT	CALWDIKLGKKIKVF
few	TRGV10	TRGJP1	TGTGCTGCGTGGGATCCCAATACCACTGGTTGGTTCAAGATATTT	CAAWDPNTTGWFKIF
large	TRGV9	TRGJP	TGTGCCTTGTGGGAATGGCAAGAGTTGGGCAAAAAAATCAAGGTATTT	CALWEWQELGKKIKVF
large	TRGV5	TRGJP2	TGTGCCACCTGGGACAGGCCCCAGGGGGGTGTCGGTTGGATCAAGACGTTT	CATWDRPQGGVGWIKTF
large	TRGV9	TRGJP	TGTGCCTTGTGGGAGCTCCCTCAAGAGTTGGGCAAAAAAATCAAGGTATTT	CALWELPQELGKKIKVF
hyperexpanded	TRGV9	TRGJP	TGTGCCTTGTGGGAGGTGCCGGAGTTGGGCAAAAAAATCAAGGTATTT	CALWEVPELGKKIKVF
medium-sized	TRGV9	TRGJP	TGTGCCTTGTGGGAGTTTAAGTTGGGCAAAAAAATCAAGGTATTT	CALWEFKLGKKIKVF